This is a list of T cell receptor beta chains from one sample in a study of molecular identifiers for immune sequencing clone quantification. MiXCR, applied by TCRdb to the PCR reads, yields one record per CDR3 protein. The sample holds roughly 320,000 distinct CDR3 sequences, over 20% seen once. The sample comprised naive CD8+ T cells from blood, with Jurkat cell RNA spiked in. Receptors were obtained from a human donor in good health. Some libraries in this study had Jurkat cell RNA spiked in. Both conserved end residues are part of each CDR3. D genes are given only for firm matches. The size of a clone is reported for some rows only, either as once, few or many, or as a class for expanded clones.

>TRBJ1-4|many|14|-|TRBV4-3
CASSQVIRNEKLFF
TGCGCCAGCAGCCAAGTTATCCGGAATGAAAAACTGTTTTTT
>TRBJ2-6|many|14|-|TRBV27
CASRGTSGANVLTF
TGTGCCAGCAGAGGAACCTCTGGGGCCAACGTCCTGACTTTC
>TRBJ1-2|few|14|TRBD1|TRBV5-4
CASSSQGANYGYTF
TGTGCCAGCAGCTCGCAGGGGGCTAACTATGGCTACACCTTC
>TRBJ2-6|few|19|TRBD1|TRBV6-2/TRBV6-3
CASSFPLGTEPSGANVLTF
TGTGCCAGCAGTTTCCCGCTGGGGACAGAACCCTCTGGGGCCAACGTCCTGACTTTC
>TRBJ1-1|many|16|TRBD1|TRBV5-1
CASSLSQGARDTEAFF
TGCGCCAGCAGCTTGTCGCAGGGGGCTAGGGACACTGAAGCTTTCTTT
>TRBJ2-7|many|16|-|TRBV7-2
CASSLGTTPDSYEQYF
TGTGCCAGCAGCTTAGGAACGACGCCAGATTCGTACGAGCAGTACTTC
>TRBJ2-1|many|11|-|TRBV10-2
CASSEWGEQFF
TGCGCCAGCAGTGAGTGGGGTGAGCAGTTCTTC
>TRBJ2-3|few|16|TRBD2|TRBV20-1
CSAREGLAGSTDTQYF
TGCAGTGCTAGAGAGGGACTAGCGGGTAGCACAGATACGCAGTATTTT
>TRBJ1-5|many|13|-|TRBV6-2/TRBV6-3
CASSTPSNQPQHF
TGTGCCAGCAGTACACCAAGCAATCAGCCCCAGCATTTT
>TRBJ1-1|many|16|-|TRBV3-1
CASSQGFWGAGTEAFF
TGTGCCAGCAGCCAAGGGTTTTGGGGGGCCGGGACTGAAGCTTTCTTT
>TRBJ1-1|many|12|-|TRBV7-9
CASSLSGTEAFF
TGTGCCAGCAGCTTATCCGGTACTGAAGCTTTCTTT
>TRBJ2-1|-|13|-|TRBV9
CASSVRDQNEQFF
TGTGCCAGCAGCGTCCGGGACCAGAATGAGCAGTTCTTC
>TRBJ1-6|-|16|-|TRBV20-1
CSARVRGTSYNSPLHF
TGCAGTGCTAGAGTTAGGGGTACTTCCTATAATTCACCCCTCCACTTT
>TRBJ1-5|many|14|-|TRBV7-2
CASSLRDTNQPQHF
TGTGCCAGCAGCTTAAGGGACACCAATCAGCCCCAGCATTTT
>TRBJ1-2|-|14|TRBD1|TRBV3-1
CASSQDPAGGGYTF
TGTGCCAGCAGCCAAGATCCGGCAGGGGGTGGCTACACCTTC
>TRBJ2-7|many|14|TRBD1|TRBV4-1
CASSPGDRGYEQYF
TGCGCCAGCAGCCCAGGGGACAGGGGGTACGAGCAGTACTTC
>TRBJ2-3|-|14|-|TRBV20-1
CNASGDTRGDTQYF
TGCAATGCTAGTGGGGACACCCGTGGGGATACGCAGTATTTT
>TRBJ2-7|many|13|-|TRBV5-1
CASSTTSAYEQYF
TGCGCCAGCAGCACGACCTCAGCCTACGAGCAGTACTTC
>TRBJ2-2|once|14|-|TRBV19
CASSVGGGVGELFF
TGTGCCAGTAGTGTAGGAGGGGGCGTCGGGGAGCTGTTTTTT
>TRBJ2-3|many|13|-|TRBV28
CASSFARLDTQYF
TGTGCCAGCAGTTTCGCCCGACTAGATACGCAGTATTTT
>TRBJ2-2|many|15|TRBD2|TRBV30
CAWGLAGRRTGELFF
TGTGCCTGGGGACTAGCGGGCAGAAGGACCGGGGAGCTGTTTTTT
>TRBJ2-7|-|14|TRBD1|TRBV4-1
CTSSPGQGRYEQYF
TGCACCAGCAGCCCGGGACAGGGGAGGTACGAGCAGTACTTC
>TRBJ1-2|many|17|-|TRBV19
CASSIHEGLTASDGYTF
TGTGCCAGTAGTATTCATGAGGGCCTGACAGCTTCAGATGGCTACACCTTC
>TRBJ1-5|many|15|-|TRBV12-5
CASGLSVDSNQPQHF
TGTGCTAGTGGTTTGTCAGTAGATAGCAATCAGCCCCAGCATTTT
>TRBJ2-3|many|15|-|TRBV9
CASSVAGPSTDTQYF
TGTGCCAGCAGCGTAGCGGGCCCTAGCACAGATACGCAGTATTTT
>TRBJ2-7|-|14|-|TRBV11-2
CASSLVRTSYEQCF
TGTGCCAGCAGCTTAGTCAGGACCTCCTACGAGCAGTGCTTC
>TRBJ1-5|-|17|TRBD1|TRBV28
CASRGRGSGLSNQPQHF
TGTGCCAGCAGAGGCAGGGGGTCAGGGTTAAGCAATCAGCCCCAGCATTTT
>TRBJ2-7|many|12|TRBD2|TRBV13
CASSPSGNEQYF
TGTGCCAGCAGCCCCAGCGGGAACGAGCAGTACTTC
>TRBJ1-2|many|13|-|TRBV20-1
CSARDLETYGYTF
TGCAGTGCTAGAGATTTGGAGACCTATGGCTACACCTTC
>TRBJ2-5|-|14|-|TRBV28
CASTNRELQETQYF
TGTGCCAGCACCAACAGGGAGCTCCAAGAGACCCAGTACTTC
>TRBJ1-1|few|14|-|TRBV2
CAGKEFDGNTEAFF
TGTGCCGGAAAAGAATTCGACGGCAACACTGAAGCTTTCTTT
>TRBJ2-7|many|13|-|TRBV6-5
CASSSARGYEQYF
TGTGCCAGCAGCTCCGCCCGGGGGTACGAGCAGTACTTC
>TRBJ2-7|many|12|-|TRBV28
CASSFVPYEQYF
TGTGCCAGCAGTTTCGTCCCCTACGAGCAGTACTTC
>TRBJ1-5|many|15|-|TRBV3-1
CASSQDPSSNQPQHF
TGTGCCAGCAGCCAAGACCCTAGTAGCAATCAGCCCCAGCATTTT
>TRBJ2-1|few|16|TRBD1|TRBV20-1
CSAQPRDRVNYNEQFF
TGCAGTGCCCAACCGAGGGACAGAGTTAACTACAATGAGCAGTTCTTC
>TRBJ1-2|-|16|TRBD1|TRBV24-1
CATSDPRTGIDYGYTF
TGTGCCACCAGTGATCCCCGGACAGGAATAGACTATGGCTACACCTTC
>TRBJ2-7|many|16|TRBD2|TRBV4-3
CASSQDRGSTSYEQYF
TGCGCCAGCAGCCAAGACCGCGGGAGTACGTCCTACGAGCAGTACTTC
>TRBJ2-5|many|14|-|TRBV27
CASSFLSGAETQYF
TGTGCCAGCAGTTTCTTGTCAGGGGCGGAGACCCAGTACTTC
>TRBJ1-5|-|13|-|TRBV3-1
CASSQGRNQPQHF
TGTGCCAGCAGCCAGGGCCGCAATCAGCCCCAGCATTTT
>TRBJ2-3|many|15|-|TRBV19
CASSIGGGSTDTQYF
TGTGCCAGTAGTATTGGAGGGGGTTCCACAGATACGCAGTATTTT
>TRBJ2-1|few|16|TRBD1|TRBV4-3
CASSQEPGGGQYEQFF
TGCGCCAGCAGCCAAGAACCAGGGGGCGGTCAGTATGAGCAGTTCTTC
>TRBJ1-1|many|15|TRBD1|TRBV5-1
CASTQIEDRGAEAFF
TGCGCCAGCACCCAGATCGAAGACAGGGGCGCTGAAGCTTTCTTT
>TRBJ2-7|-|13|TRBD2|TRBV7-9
CASGPGLADEQYF
TGTGCCAGCGGCCCGGGACTAGCGGACGAGCAGTACTTC
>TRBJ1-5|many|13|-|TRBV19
CASGGGFTQPQHF
TGTGCCAGTGGGGGGGGATTCACCCAGCCCCAGCATTTT